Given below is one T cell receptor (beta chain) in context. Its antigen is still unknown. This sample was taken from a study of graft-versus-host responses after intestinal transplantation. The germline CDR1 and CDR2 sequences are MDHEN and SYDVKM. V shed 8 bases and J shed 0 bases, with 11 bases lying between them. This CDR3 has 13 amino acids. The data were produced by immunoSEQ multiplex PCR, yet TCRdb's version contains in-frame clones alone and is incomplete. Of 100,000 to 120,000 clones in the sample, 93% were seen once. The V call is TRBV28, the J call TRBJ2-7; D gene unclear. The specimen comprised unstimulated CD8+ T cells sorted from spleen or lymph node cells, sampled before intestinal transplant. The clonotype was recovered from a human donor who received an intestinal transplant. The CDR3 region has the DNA TGTGCCAGCTTTCCGGGTGGCTCCTACGAGCAGTACTTC. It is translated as CASFPGGSYEQYF.